This T cell receptor beta chain was recovered during a study of blood T cell repertoires in COVID-19. As for the study in general: Italy, Spain and the United States were the sources of the convalescent and acute COVID-19 samples.

One Seattle source followed patients from active infection through their disease course. In the study's own analysis: Reference gene primer amplification yielded estimated nucleated cell counts. Profiled with immunoSEQ multiplex PCR; TCRdb holds only in-frame clones, not every one. The V and J calls and clone size come from that table; D and trimming were worked out from the DNA. The sample has around 63,000 clones; roughly two thirds are singletons. Germline V gives CDR1 KGHSH, CDR2 LQKENI. With V trimmed by 2 bases and J by 0 bases, 0 bases remained unmatched. This CDR3 spans 14 amino acids. The chain employs TRBV18 and TRBJ2-5, with 7 positions matching TRBD1. The sequence came from a woman in her 70s with COVID-19, enrolled during active disease. Sequencing was carried out using peripheral blood. The CDR3 DNA is TGTGCCAGCTCACCAGGGACAGACCAAGAGACCCAGTACTTC. Translating gives CASSPGTDQETQYF.